The present T cell receptor (beta chain) was sequenced within a study of neurological immune-mediated disorders. To note about this clonotype: Its matching antigen is unknown. At one end the junction does not follow the germline gene, possibly because of a read error.

One entry per CDR3 protein results from TCRdb running MiXCR on the 5' RACE reads. The sample has fewer than 90,000 distinct CDR3 sequences; 9% to 12% are singletons. Overall study findings and caveats: HTLV-1-associated myelopathy led in TCR clonal expansion, while multiple sclerosis ranked lowest, below healthy controls. None of the CDR3 amino acid sequences of expanded clones were shared across subjects, and this suggested private repertoires in all groups.

It was from 2 million PBMCs stored at -80 C that the unsorted libraries were obtained. The clonotype originates from a middle-aged man in good health. Sequencing used PBMCs.

The DNA of the CDR3 is TGTGTCAGCAGCCAAGCCCCGGGACAGCCATACGAGCAGTACTTC. This gives the protein CVSSQAPGQPYEQYF. The chain joins TRBV3-1 to TRBJ2-7; 7 bases are a match to TRBD1. Germline CDR1 is LGHDT and CDR2 is YNNKEL (reference sequence). The CDR3 is 15 residues long.